Detailed here is one T cell receptor beta chain. The sample belongs to a study of T cells in Graves' hyperthyroidism and ophthalmopathy. About the research overall: Prior to any treatment, at the point of initial diagnosis, peripheral blood was collected.

The authors deemed Graves' hyperthyroidism stable absent ophthalmopathy progression within 18 months. Exclusions: uncontrolled infection, other autoimmune disease, pregnancy, lactation. The PBMCs studied were ones that came from roughly 9.4 ml fresh peripheral blood. It was RNA transcripts that yielded the amplified TCR beta CDR3 regions. HTBI primers were used for first-round RT-PCR of the TCR CDR3. TCRdb reprocessed the multiplex PCR reads via MiXCR and lists one record per CDR3 protein. The table lists approximately 630,000 distinct CDR3 sequences, under 20% of them singletons. This receptor was identified in a woman in her thirties with Graves' hyperthyroidism. The sequenced material came from blood.

DNA of the CDR3: TGCAGTGCTAGTATAGCCTCTGGGGCCAACGTCCTGACTTTC. This sequence encodes CSASIASGANVLTF. The chain is built from TRBV20-1 and TRBJ2-6; D remains unclear. The CDR3 loop spans 14 amino acids. Trimming stripped 3 bases from V and 0 bases from J, with 6 bases between. From germline, CDR1 is DFQATT and CDR2 SNEGSKA (reference sequence).